This T cell receptor beta chain was documented in a study of blood T cell repertoires in COVID-19. Whole-study context: Researchers got acute and convalescent COVID-19 samples from the United States, Italy and Spain.

From germline, CDR1 is MNHEY and CDR2 SVGAGI. The CDR3 totals 13 residues. V lost 6 bases, J lost 3 bases, and 3 bases stayed unmatched. Ages ranged from about 18 to 89 years, with residence in 24 US areas. Recovered status applied to Cohort 3 donors who had two consecutive negative PCRs. It also applied to those with clearance or with symptom resolution. As handled by the study authors: By means of reference gene primer amplification, nucleated cell counts were estimated. Profiled with immunoSEQ multiplex PCR; TCRdb holds only in-frame clones, not every one. V and J calls plus clone size are reproduced from that table; the DNA served to infer D and trimming. There are around 300,000 clones in the sample; 88% occur only once, and 1% lies in the top ten.

The clonotype comes from a woman in her twenties or thirties who had recovered from COVID-19. The sequenced material came from PBMCs or T cells enriched from blood (not recorded which). This chain uses TRBV6-5 with TRBJ1-2; TRBD1 matches at 8 bases. The CDR3 sequence: CASSQTGDYGYTF. The CDR3 nucleotides read TGTGCCAGCAGCCAGACAGGGGACTATGGCTACACCTTC.